The 30 T cell receptor beta chains reported below all come from one sample, sequenced in a study of low-dose radiotherapy and immunotherapy resistance in tumors. Noted time point: after trial treatment. The sample's treatment: LDRT plus nivolumab, ipilimumab, low-dose cyclophosphamide and aspirin (RACIN trial). Primers targeting TRAV and TRBV primed first-strand cDNA, covering alpha and beta chains. Over roughly 18 PCR cycles, TCRs were amplified from a constant-region primer and V-primer adapter. From the reads, TCRdb called clonotypes with MiXCR, one entry per CDR3 protein. This table has approximately 80,000 distinct CDR3 sequences, less than 20% appearing once. The source was PBMCs, collected after low-dose radiotherapy plus immunotherapy. The receptors were gathered from a male donor with prostate cancer.

In this sample, this clonotype turned up many times. The gene calls are TRBV18 and TRBJ1-3, with D maybe TRBD1 (6 bases). The CDR3 extends over 16 amino acids. CDR1 and CDR2 (germline): KGHSH, LQKENI. With 3 bases removed from V and 4 bases from J, the gap between germline ends came to 16 bases. CDR3 in amino acids: CASSPAATGVGNTIYF. The CDR3 nucleotides are TGTGCCAGCTCACCGGCCGCGACAGGCGTCGGAAACACCATATATTTT.

The chain is built from TRBV24-1 and TRBJ2-3; no firm D call. This CDR3 has 11 amino acids. Trimming left V 6 bases short and J 5 bases short, with 5 bases between. In germline, CDR1 is KGHDR, CDR2 SFDVKD. CDR3 loop: CATSHRDTQYF. In DNA, the CDR3 is TGTGCCACCAGTCACAGAGATACGCAGTATTTT.

About this clonotype itself: With only one base between it and a far larger clone, this is likely a read error. The V and J genes are TRBV10-3 and TRBJ1-6; tentative D call: TRBD1 (6 bases). Per germline, CDR1 ENHRY and CDR2 SYGVKD. Trimming took 6 bases from V and 11 from J, leaving 14 bases between them. The length of the CDR3 is 13 residues. The CDR3 loop reads CAIRSRQAAPLHF. The CDR3, as DNA: TGTGCCATCAGAAGCCGACAGGCGGCACCCCTCCACTTT.

This clonotype has just a few counts. The genes are TRBV5-5 and TRBJ2-1, with D possibly being TRBD1 (6 bases). The CDR3 totals 15 residues. V lost 6 bases and J lost 0, with 13 bases in between. The germline gives CDR1 SGHKS, CDR2 YYEKEE (reference sequence). As DNA, the CDR3 is TGTGCCAGCACGAGACAGGCCAGCTCCTACAATGAGCAGTTCTTC. Amino acids: CASTRQASSYNEQFF.

This clonotype has at least ten counts. J is TRBJ1-1 and V is TRBV28; perhaps TRBD1 as D (6 bases). This CDR3 comprises 14 residues. The V and J ends lost 6 bases and 2 bases respectively, with 13 bases between them. Germline V gene lookup returns CDR1 MDHEN and CDR2 SYDVKM. CDR3 sequence reads: CASRPGQHNTEAFF. The CDR3 nucleotides are TGTGCCAGCAGGCCGGGACAACATAACACTGAAGCTTTCTTT.

The chain combines TRBV5-1 with TRBJ2-7; 8 nucleotides align to TRBD2. V lost 0 bases to trimming and J lost 3 bases; unmatched junction nucleotides: 11. This CDR3 comprises 17 residues. Germline CDR1 SGHRS, CDR2 YFSETQ. In DNA form, the CDR3 reads TGCGCCAGCAGCTTGGCTGGTAACGGGAGGGGAAGCTACGAGCAGTACTTC. Residues: CASSLAGNGRGSYEQYF.

This clonotype was counted at least ten times. The chain combines TRBV9 with TRBJ2-1; the D gene is possibly TRBD2 (5 bases). Trimming pared 4 bases from V and 5 bases from J, leaving 16 bases between. CDR1 SGDLS and CDR2 YYNGEE come from the germline V gene. The CDR3 has 15 amino acids. The CDR3 nucleotides read TGTGCCAGCAGCCGTGGGTTGGAGCGGCACAATGAGCAGTTCTTC. Encoded protein: CASSRGLERHNEQFF.

This clonotype was found many times. J is TRBJ2-1 and V is TRBV27; D remains ambiguous. The CDR3 length is 12 residues. Deletions cut 4 bases from V and 9 bases from J, with 10 bases between. Germline lookup yields CDR1 MNHEY and CDR2 SMNVEV (reference sequence). In DNA form, the CDR3 reads TGTGCCAGCAGTTACGGGTTCGGTGAGCAGTTCTTC. Translated, it gives CASSYGFGEQFF.

The sample holds many counts of this clonotype. V is TRBV27 and J is TRBJ2-7; D remains unclear. The germline V gene encodes CDR1 MNHEY and CDR2 SMNVEV (reference sequence). The CDR3 is 11 amino acids. V lost 8 bases and J lost 0, with 5 bases in between. In DNA form, the CDR3 reads TGTGCCAGCGGCTCCTCCTACGAGCAGTACTTC. This gives the protein CASGSSYEQYF.

Ten or more counts support this clonotype. This sequence joins TRBV7-2 and TRBJ2-7, with 7 nucleotides matching TRBD2. With V trimmed by 3 bases and J by 6 bases, 8 bases remained unmatched. The CDR3 loop spans 14 amino acids. From germline, CDR1 is SGHTA and CDR2 FQGNSA. CDR3 bases: TGTGCCAGCAGCTTGGCGGGGGTTACGTCCGAGCAGTACTTC. This encodes CASSLAGVTSEQYF.

This clonotype was detected many times. The chain links TRBV7-2 to TRBJ2-2, with TRBD2 matching 8 bases. The junction had 4 bases not matched to a gene; V was cut back by 2 bases and J by 2 bases. The CDR3 totals 16 residues. CDR1 is SGHTA, CDR2 FQGNSA, per germline. The CDR3 region is CASSLRAGVNTGELFF. The CDR3 DNA follows: TGTGCCAGCAGCTTACGAGCGGGAGTCAACACCGGGGAGCTGTTTTTT.

The chain links TRBV4-3 to TRBJ1-5, with 8 positions matching TRBD1. The CDR3 totals 16 residues. The J segment lost 5 bases and the V segment lost 2 bases, leaving 8 bases of the junction unmatched. In germline, CDR1 is LGHNA, CDR2 YSLEER. The CDR3 sequence is CASSQTRDRNYQPQHF. The CDR3, as DNA: TGCGCCAGCAGCCAAACACGGGACAGGAACTATCAGCCCCAGCATTTT.

The V gene is TRBV12-3 or TRBV12-4, the J gene TRBJ2-7; TRBD2 matches 12 bases. Trimming cost V 5 bases and J 4 bases; bases outside gene matches: 9. CDR3 length: 16 residues. DNA for the CDR3: TGTGCCAGCAGTCCATCCGCTAGCGGGAGGGCGTACGAGCAGTACTTC. Amino acids: CASSPSASGRAYEQYF.

This clonotype was observed at least ten times. CDR3 sequence: CASSLLGPDRGTGELFF. The CDR3 DNA follows: TGTGCCAGCAGTTTATTGGGTCCTGACAGGGGAACCGGGGAGCTGTTTTTT. The J gene is TRBJ2-2, the V gene TRBV27, with 8 positions matching TRBD1. Germline CDR1 and CDR2: MNHEY and SMNVEV (reference sequence). V trimming: 1 base; J trimming: 5 bases; junction bases outside the gene matches: 9. The CDR3 covers 17 residues.

The V gene is TRBV6-5, the J gene TRBJ2-2, with D unresolved. The length of the CDR3 is 15 residues. V was shortened by 0 bases and J by 0 bases, with 5 bases between the two germline ends. Germline CDR1 MNHEY, CDR2 SVGAGI. The CDR3 loop is CASSYSAANTGELFF. CDR3 sequence (DNA): TGTGCCAGCAGTTACTCGGCAGCGAACACCGGGGAGCTGTTTTTT.

There are many counts of this clonotype. The chain carries TRBV6-5 and TRBJ2-7; 7 bases map to TRBD2. V was clipped by 4 bases and J by 4 bases; unmatched bases: 10. This CDR3 contains 15 residues. Germline loops: CDR1 MNHEY, CDR2 SVGAGI. CDR3 sequence (DNA): TGTGCCAGCAGTTCCCGGGCCAGCGGGGAATACGAGCAGTACTTC. Amino acids: CASSSRASGEYEQYF.

This clonotype occurred many times. The chain links TRBV6-5 to TRBJ1-2; D is perhaps TRBD1 (6 bases). This CDR3 is built from 13 residues. The ends were cut back, 5 bases at V and 5 bases at J, with 12 bases in the middle. Germline V gene sequence: CDR1 MNHEY, CDR2 SVGAGI. The CDR3 is CASSRDRTYGYTF. CDR3 coding DNA: TGTGCCAGCAGTCGCGACAGGACGTATGGCTACACCTTC.

The sample holds many counts of this clonotype. The chain links TRBV29-1 to TRBJ2-1; 7 positions match TRBD1. Per germline, CDR1 SQVTM and CDR2 ANQGSEA. The CDR3 is made up of 13 amino acids. Trimming took 4 bases from V and 2 from J; bases not matched to a gene: 2. The CDR3 DNA follows: TGCAGCGTTGTGGGACAGACCTACAATGAGCAGTTCTTC. This encodes CSVVGQTYNEQFF.

This clonotype was counted ten times or more. V usage is TRBV11-2 and J usage is TRBJ2-5; 11 bases are a match to TRBD2. This CDR3 is built from 17 residues. V was pared by 3 bases and J by 5 bases, with 11 bases of the junction left unmatched. CDR1 is SGHAT, CDR2 FQNNGV, per germline. The CDR3 bases are TGTGCCAGCAGCTTCGCCGGGACTAGCGGTCCGCCGGAGACCCAGTACTTC. Its translation: CASSFAGTSGPPETQYF.

This clonotype was seen repeatedly, ten times or more. The chain employs TRBV20-1 and TRBJ1-4, with TRBD1 as a possible D gene (6 bases). V lost 6 bases and J 8 bases, leaving 16 bases between the germline ends. The CDR3 has 13 residues. Germline assignment: CDR1 DFQATT and CDR2 SNEGSKA (reference sequence). In DNA, the CDR3 is TGCAGTGCGGCCAGGGGAGGGACGGAAAAACTGTTTTTT. Translated, it gives CSAARGGTEKLFF.

This clonotype was observed many times. The chain combines TRBV5-1 with TRBJ2-1, with 9 bases aligning to TRBD2. With 0 bases clipped from V and 8 bases from J, the junction kept 9 bases outside the gene matches. The germline gives CDR1 SGHRS, CDR2 YFSETQ. CDR3 length equals 16 residues. The DNA for the CDR3 is TGCGCCAGCAGCTTGGCGGCGCGGGAGGGCATCGATGAGCAGTTCTTC. Its protein is CASSLAAREGIDEQFF.

This clonotype was seen many times. The V call is TRBV14, the J call TRBJ2-2, with TRBD1 matching over 8 bases. V shed 4 bases, J shed 6 bases, and the junction held 10 bases outside the gene matches. Germline CDR1 is SGHDN and CDR2 is FVKESK. The CDR3 sequence is 16 residues long. The CDR3 here is CASSRWTGLSPGELFF. The CDR3 coding sequence is TGTGCCAGCAGCCGATGGACAGGGCTTTCCCCCGGGGAGCTGTTTTTT.

As DNA, the CDR3 is TGTGCCAGCAGTGACGCAGCGGATACGCAGTATTTT. Translation gives CASSDAADTQYF. V and J are TRBV6-4 and TRBJ2-3; D is undetermined. CDR1 is MRHNA and CDR2 is SNTAGT in the germline V gene. The CDR3 spans 12 residues. Trimming cost V 2 bases and J 6 bases, with 6 bases left between them.

At least ten counts were recorded for this clonotype. This sequence joins TRBV11-2 and TRBJ1-5; D is unclear. Germline values: CDR1 SGHAT, CDR2 FQNNGV. V gave up 1 base and J gave up 0 bases, with 7 bases separating them. CDR3 length: 15 residues. CDR3 sequence: CASSLGTYSNQPQHF. As DNA, the CDR3 is TGTGCCAGCAGCTTAGGCACTTATAGCAATCAGCCCCAGCATTTT.

This clonotype was seen many times. The chain combines TRBV7-3 with TRBJ2-6; D ambiguous. This CDR3 is 14 amino acids long. The V gene's germline CDR1 is SGHTA and CDR2 FQGTGA. V lost 5 bases and J 0 bases, leaving 5 bases between the germline ends. As DNA, the CDR3 is TGTGCCAGCAGCCCCGTCTCTGGGGCCAACGTCCTGACTTTC. Amino acids: CASSPVSGANVLTF.

This clonotype was found many times. V is TRBV27 and J is TRBJ1-1; D unresolved. Germline assignment: CDR1 MNHEY and CDR2 SMNVEV (reference sequence). The V end lost 4 bases, the J end lost 4 bases, and 10 bases lay between the germline ends. The CDR3 runs 13 residues. The chain's CDR3 is CASSWARSTEAFF. Written as DNA, the CDR3 is TGTGCCAGCAGTTGGGCCAGATCCACTGAAGCTTTCTTT.

This clonotype has a count of ten or more. The chain couples TRBV24-1 to TRBJ2-3; 9 nucleotides align to TRBD1. Germline CDR1 reads KGHDR; CDR2 reads SFDVKD. V trimming: 0 bases; J trimming: 8 bases; junction bases outside the gene matches: 8. This CDR3 contains 16 residues. The CDR3 DNA reads as TGTGCCACCAGTGATTTGCGGACAGGGGAAGTGAGTACGCAGTATTTT. This translates into CATSDLRTGEVSTQYF.

With respect to this clonotype: A far larger clone is only one base removed, so a read error is likely. V and J are TRBV29-1 and TRBJ2-5; 10 nucleotides match TRBD2. The end of the DNA is better explained by TRBJ2-1, so the J call may be wrong. CDR1 and CDR2 (germline): SQVTM, ANQGSEA. This CDR3 has 13 amino acids. DNA for the CDR3: TGCAGCGTTGCTAGCGGGAGTAGGTGTGAGCAGTTCTTC. Translating gives CSVASGSRCEQFF.

This clonotype occurred many times. The gene calls are TRBV11-2 and TRBJ2-2; tentatively, D is TRBD2 (5 bases). Germline loops: CDR1 SGHAT, CDR2 FQNNGV. The CDR3 contains 13 residues. V dropped 2 bases and J dropped 5 bases, with 6 bases sitting between them. The CDR3 reads CASSLRDTGELFF. CDR3 sequence (DNA): TGTGCCAGCAGCTTACGGGATACCGGGGAGCTGTTTTTT.

This clonotype has ten or more counts. J is TRBJ2-1 and V is TRBV24-1; 12 bases line up with TRBD2. V dropped 11 bases and J dropped 8; count of bases not matched to a gene: 6. The CDR3 has 13 residues. Germline CDR1 and CDR2: KGHDR and SFDVKD. The CDR3 here is CAIRLAGEDEQFF. The CDR3 DNA is TGTGCCATTCGACTAGCGGGAGAGGATGAGCAGTTCTTC.